Each of the 27 T cell receptor beta chains below was sequenced from the same sample in a study of shared clonotypes between healthy human individuals. Naive CD8 cells, CD45RO-negative and positively selected for CCR7, excluded terminally differentiated effector memory CD45RA+ cells. The assay was immunoSEQ multiplex PCR, and TCRdb's table has in-frame clones only and misses some. The sample consists of hundreds of thousands of clones, just over 95% of them appearing once. The sample consisted of naive CD8+ T cells sorted from blood. The receptors originated from a young man in good health.

This clone turned up a few times. The CDR3 is CASSHRTGRDQETQYF. As DNA, the CDR3 is TGTGCCAGCAGTCATCGTACAGGGAGGGATCAAGAGACCCAGTACTTC. The gene calls are TRBV27 and TRBJ2-5, with a tentative D call TRBD2 (7 bases). Germline V gives CDR1 MNHEY, CDR2 SMNVEV (reference sequence). V shed 5 bases and J shed 2 bases, with 18 bases lying between them. There are 16 residues in the CDR3.

This clone was counted once. This rearrangement joins TRBV4-1 to TRBJ2-4, with D unclear. CDR3 size: 15 residues. The V gene's germline CDR1 is MGHRA and CDR2 YSYEKL. The V end was cut by 3 bases, the J end by 3 bases, with 12 bases between. The CDR3 DNA reads TGCGCCAGCAGCCAGGACCCTAGGGTCAAAAACATTCAGTACTTC. Translating gives CASSQDPRVKNIQYF.

The chain couples TRBV6-5 to TRBJ2-2; TRBD2 matches 8 bases. V was pared by 4 bases and J by 8 bases, with 12 bases of the junction left unmatched. Germline CDR1 and CDR2: MNHEY and SVGAGI. This CDR3 comprises 16 residues. CDR3 bases: TGTGCCAGCAGTTTGCTTAGCGGGGACCCCGGGGGGGAGCTGTTTTTT. It is translated as CASSLLSGDPGGELFF.

This chain joins TRBV7-8 and TRBJ1-5, with unresolved D. The length of the CDR3 is 14 residues. V was trimmed by 1 base and J by 2 bases, leaving 6 bases between them. CDR1 and CDR2 (germline): SGHVS, FQNEAQ. CDR3 sequence reads: CASSLGAGNQPQHF. The CDR3, as DNA: TGTGCCAGCAGCTTAGGGGCCGGCAATCAGCCCCAGCATTTT.

Notes on this clone: The junction does not match germline at one end; this may be a read error. V gene TRBV29-1 combines with J gene TRBJ2-2; D is ambiguous. Germline values: CDR1 SQVTM, CDR2 ANQGSEA. CDR3 length: 11 amino acids. The CDR3 is CTAWATGELFF. CDR3 nucleotides: TGTACTGCCTGGGCCACCGGGGAGCTGTTTTTT.

The V and J genes are TRBV27 and TRBJ1-5; D call uncertain. Germline V gene data show CDR1 as MNHEY and CDR2 as SMNVEV (reference sequence). V lost 8 bases to trimming and J lost 1 base, with 15 bases between them. The CDR3 consists of 15 residues. The CDR3 here is CASWSRAASNQPQHF. The CDR3 coding sequence is TGTGCCAGCTGGAGTCGGGCAGCGAGCAATCAGCCCCAGCATTTT.

The chain has TRBV7-9 and TRBJ1-1, with D possibly matching TRBD1 (6 bases). This CDR3 contains 13 residues. The germline V and J ends were trimmed by 4 bases and 11 bases, with 17 bases remaining between them. CDR1 is SEHNR, CDR2 FQNEAQ, per germline (reference sequence). In DNA form, the CDR3 reads TGTGCCAGCAGCTCCAACCGGGACATCTCGGCTTTCTTT. Its translation: CASSSNRDISAFF.

The chain combines TRBV30 with TRBJ1-4, with no clear D. The CDR3 consists of 10 residues. Per the germline V gene, CDR1 is GTSNPN and CDR2 is SVGIG (reference sequence). The V end was cut by 3 bases, the J end by 8 bases, with 4 bases between. The CDR3 nucleotides are TGTGCCTGGAGAGAGGAAAAACTGTTTTTT. Its protein is CAWREEKLFF.

Remarks on this clone: Other DNA sequences in this sample translate to the same CDR3. The V gene is TRBV27, the J gene TRBJ2-1; unclear D gene. Germline V CDR1 and CDR2: MNHEY, SMNVEV (reference sequence). The CDR3 loop spans 13 amino acids. Trimming removed 0 bases at V and 2 bases at J, with 2 bases between. Here the CDR3 reads CASSLSAYNEQFF. The CDR3 DNA reads as TGTGCCAGCAGTTTATCCGCCTACAATGAGCAGTTCTTC.

The rearrangement uses TRBV7-9 and TRBJ2-3; a weak D match, TRBD2 (6 bases). V lost 2 bases, J lost 0 bases, and 12 bases lay in between. CDR1 and CDR2 from the germline V gene are SEHNR and FQNEAQ (reference sequence). The CDR3 contains 16 residues. DNA for the CDR3: TGTGCCAGCAGCTTAAGCCCGGGACTTAGCACAGATACGCAGTATTTT. Amino acids: CASSLSPGLSTDTQYF.

The rearrangement joins TRBV5-1 to TRBJ2-1, with 7 bases aligning to TRBD2. This CDR3 spans 16 amino acids. Losses at the gene ends were 0 bases for V and 6 bases for J; bases not matched to a gene: 9. From germline, CDR1 is SGHRS and CDR2 YFSETQ. The CDR3 sequence: CASSLEAGLRTNEQFF. The CDR3 DNA reads TGCGCCAGCAGCTTGGAAGCGGGACTTCGCACCAATGAGCAGTTCTTC.

The rearrangement joins TRBV7-9 to TRBJ1-2; D is perhaps TRBD1 (6 bases). Trimming stripped 2 bases from V and 4 bases from J, with 11 bases between. Germline V gene sequence: CDR1 SEHNR, CDR2 FQNEAQ (reference sequence). This CDR3 comprises 14 residues. The CDR3, as DNA: TGTGCCAGCAGCTTAAGGGGGGCGAGCTATGGCTACACCTTC. It yields the protein CASSLRGASYGYTF.

This sequence joins TRBV18 and TRBJ2-7; tentatively, D is TRBD1 (6 bases). The germline V gene has CDR1 KGHSH and CDR2 LQKENI. The V end was cut by 2 bases, the J end by 4 bases, with 24 bases between. CDR3 size: 18 residues. The CDR3 loop reads CASSPRGGGRAAQYEQYF. The CDR3 DNA sequence: TGTGCCAGCTCACCAAGGGGTGGGGGCCGGGCGGCTCAATACGAGCAGTACTTC. The full variable domain, with the rest looked up from reference TRBV18 and TRBJ2-7, is NAGVMQNPRHLVRRRGQEARLRCSPMKGHSHVYWYRQLPEEGLKFMVYLQKENIIDESGMPKERFSAEFPKEGPSILRIQQVVRGDSAAYFCASSPRGGGRAAQYEQYFGPGTRLTVT.

Note on this clone: The same CDR3 also results from other DNA sequences found in this sample. The chain joins TRBV5-4 to TRBJ2-3, with unresolved D. The CDR3 has 12 residues. The germline CDR1 and CDR2 sequences are SGHNT and YYREEE (reference sequence). V lost 5 bases and J 3 bases, leaving 7 bases between the germline ends. CDR3 sequence: CASSSGTDTQYF. CDR3 nucleotides: TGTGCCAGCAGTTCTGGGACAGATACGCAGTATTTT.

Written as DNA, the CDR3 is TGTGCCAGCAGTTTATCGCCGGGCGAGCAGTACTTC. This gives the protein CASSLSPGEQYF. The V and J genes are TRBV27 and TRBJ2-7; the D is unclear. The CDR3 loop spans 12 amino acids. V shed 0 bases and J shed 6 bases, with 6 bases lying between them. Germline V gene data show CDR1 as MNHEY and CDR2 as SMNVEV (reference sequence).

This clone appeared a single time. V usage is TRBV4-1 and J usage is TRBJ2-7; D perhaps matches TRBD1 (5 bases). Germline CDR1 and CDR2: MGHRA and YSYEKL. V was shortened by 1 base and J by 3 bases, with 10 bases between the two germline ends. The CDR3 runs 14 residues. In DNA form, the CDR3 reads TGCGCCAGCAGCCAAGGTCTAGGGGTCTACGAGCAGTACTTC. This gives the protein CASSQGLGVYEQYF.

The rearrangement uses TRBV29-1 and TRBJ1-2; D perhaps matches TRBD1 (5 bases). Germline CDR1 and CDR2: SQVTM and ANQGSEA. The CDR3 covers 16 residues. V was shortened by 0 bases and J by 0 bases, with 14 bases between the two germline ends. In DNA form, the CDR3 reads TGCAGCGTTGAAGATGTGGGGGTCCAAGCTAACTATGGCTACACCTTC. It yields the protein CSVEDVGVQANYGYTF.

Remarks on this clone: This sample also contains other DNA sequences that code for the same CDR3. The V call is TRBV27, the J call TRBJ2-6; D is unclear. The CDR3 length is 14 residues. V lost 3 bases and J lost 1, with 4 bases in between. Germline CDR1 MNHEY, CDR2 SMNVEV (reference sequence). The CDR3 reads CASSLGSGANVLTF. The CDR3 nucleotides are TGTGCCAGCAGTTTGGGATCTGGGGCCAACGTCCTGACTTTC.

The gene calls are TRBV28 and TRBJ2-1; a weak D match, TRBD2 (6 bases). The germline CDR1 and CDR2 sequences are MDHEN and SYDVKM. CDR3 size: 16 residues. V was shortened by 7 bases and J by 2 bases, with 18 bases between the two germline ends. The CDR3 nucleotides are TGTGCCAGCACTACTTCGGGACCTAGCGCCTACAATGAGCAGTTCTTC. Translated, it gives CASTTSGPSAYNEQFF.

V usage is TRBV5-1 and J usage is TRBJ1-1; perhaps TRBD1 as D (6 bases). CDR3 length: 15 amino acids. V lost 4 bases, J lost 5 bases, and 18 bases lay in between. Germline V lookup: CDR1 SGHRS, CDR2 YFSETQ. The CDR3 here is CASSVAGASGTEAFF. In nucleotides, the CDR3 is TGCGCCAGCAGCGTTGCGGGGGCCTCAGGAACTGAAGCTTTCTTT.

This chain uses TRBV7-9 with TRBJ2-1, with 9 nucleotides matching TRBD1. There are 15 residues in the CDR3. The germline gives CDR1 SEHNR, CDR2 FQNEAQ (reference sequence). J lost 6 bases, V lost 5 bases, and 8 bases had no gene match. CDR3 region: CASSPHRGQGNEQFF. CDR3 in DNA: TGTGCCAGCAGCCCCCACAGGGGGCAGGGCAATGAGCAGTTCTTC.

The chain links TRBV7-8 to TRBJ2-1; weak D call: TRBD2 (5 bases). The germline V and J ends were trimmed by 2 bases and 1 base, with 15 bases remaining between them. The CDR3 contains 17 residues. Germline CDR1 is SGHVS and CDR2 is FQNEAQ. The CDR3 DNA reads as TGTGCCAGCAGCTTACGGGAACGAACACTTTCCTACAATGAGCAGTTCTTC. It yields the protein CASSLRERTLSYNEQFF.

V usage is TRBV5-4 and J usage is TRBJ2-5; D may be TRBD1 or TRBD2 (5 bases each). The CDR3 is made up of 14 amino acids. Trimming took off 9 bases at V and 3 bases at J, with 18 bases between the two ends. Germline V gene data show CDR1 as SGHNT and CDR2 as YYREEE (reference sequence). CDR3 protein: CATFEGPGEETQYF. As DNA, the CDR3 is TGTGCCACTTTTGAGGGGCCCGGGGAAGAGACCCAGTACTTC.

The chain recombines TRBV28 with TRBJ2-7; the D gene is possibly TRBD2 (5 bases). V lost 4 bases and J lost 0, with 10 bases in between. CDR3 length: 14 residues. Germline CDR1 and CDR2: MDHEN and SYDVKM. The CDR3: CASSYSGSSYEQYF. CDR3 nucleotides: TGTGCCAGCAGTTACTCTGGGAGCTCCTACGAGCAGTACTTC.

The chain carries TRBV6-1 and TRBJ2-3; D call uncertain. The germline CDR1 and CDR2 sequences are MNHNS and SASEGT. The length of the CDR3 is 15 residues. Trimming left V 5 bases short and J 4 bases short, with 16 bases between. CDR3 bases: TGTGCCAGCAGTCGTCATCAGGAATCCTCAGATACGCAGTATTTT. This translates into CASSRHQESSDTQYF.

Concerning this clone itself: Because it lacks the conserved phenylalanine or tryptophan at the end, this CDR3 is likely a read error. The limits of the CDR3 on the DNA are not certain, so only TCRdb's listed CDR3 is given. J is TRBJ2-4 and V is TRBV4-1; the table gives TRBD2 as D, unverified against the DNA. In germline, CDR1 is MGHRA, CDR2 YSYEKL. Termini included, the CDR3 measures 13 amino acids. The CDR3 spells CASSQDESGRIPT.

The gene calls are TRBV6-6 and TRBJ1-2, with 7 nucleotides matching TRBD1. Germline V gene lookup returns CDR1 MNHNY and CDR2 SVGAGI (reference sequence). This CDR3 is 12 amino acids long. Trimming removed 8 bases from V and 3 bases from J; junction bases left unmatched: 3. The CDR3 DNA reads as TGTGCCAGCGCTGACAGGGACTATGGCTACACCTTC. It encodes CASADRDYGYTF.